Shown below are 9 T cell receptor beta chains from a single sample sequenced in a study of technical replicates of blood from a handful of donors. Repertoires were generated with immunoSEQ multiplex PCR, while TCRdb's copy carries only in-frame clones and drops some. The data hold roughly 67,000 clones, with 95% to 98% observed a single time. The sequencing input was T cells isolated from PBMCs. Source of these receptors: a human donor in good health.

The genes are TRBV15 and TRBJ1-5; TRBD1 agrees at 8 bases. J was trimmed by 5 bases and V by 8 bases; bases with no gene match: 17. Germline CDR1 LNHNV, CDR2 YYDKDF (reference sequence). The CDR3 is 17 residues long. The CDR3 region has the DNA TGTGCCACCTCTAAAATTCCGGCCAGGGGGCGCGATCAGCCCCAGCATTTT. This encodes CATSKIPARGRDQPQHF. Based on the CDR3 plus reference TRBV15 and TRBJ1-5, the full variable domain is DAMVIQNPRYQVTQFGKPVTLSCSQTLNHNVMYWYQQKSSQAPKLLFHYYDKDFNNEADTPDNFQSRRPNTSFCFLDIRSPGLGDTAMYLCATSKIPARGRDQPQHFGDGTRLSIL.

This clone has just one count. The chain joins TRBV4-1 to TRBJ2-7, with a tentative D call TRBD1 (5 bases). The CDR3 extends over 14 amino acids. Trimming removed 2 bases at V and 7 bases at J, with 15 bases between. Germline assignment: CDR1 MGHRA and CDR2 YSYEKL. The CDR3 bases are TGCGCCAGCAGCCAAAACTCCAGGGCCATTGAGCAGTACTTC. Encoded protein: CASSQNSRAIEQYF.

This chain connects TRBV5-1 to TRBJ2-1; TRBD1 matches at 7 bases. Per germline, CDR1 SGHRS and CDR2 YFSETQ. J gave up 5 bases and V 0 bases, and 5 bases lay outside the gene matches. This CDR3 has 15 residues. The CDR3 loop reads CASSLDWTGNNEQFF. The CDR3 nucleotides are TGCGCCAGCAGCTTGGACTGGACAGGTAACAATGAGCAGTTCTTC. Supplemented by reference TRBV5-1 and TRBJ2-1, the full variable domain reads KAGVTQTPRYLIKTRGQQVTLSCSPISGHRSVSWYQQTPGQGLQFLFEYFSETQRNKGNFPGRFSGRQFSNSRSEMNVSTLELGDSALYLCASSLDWTGNNEQFFGPGTRLTVL.

The CDR3: CASSTESGRADTQYF. For the CDR3, the DNA is TGTGCCAGTAGTACCGAGAGCGGGCGTGCAGATACGCAGTATTTT. V is TRBV19 and J is TRBJ2-3; weak D call: TRBD2 (6 bases). Per the germline V gene, CDR1 is LNHDA and CDR2 is SQIVND (reference sequence). V gave up 4 bases and J gave up 4 bases, with 15 bases separating them. The CDR3 is 15 amino acids.

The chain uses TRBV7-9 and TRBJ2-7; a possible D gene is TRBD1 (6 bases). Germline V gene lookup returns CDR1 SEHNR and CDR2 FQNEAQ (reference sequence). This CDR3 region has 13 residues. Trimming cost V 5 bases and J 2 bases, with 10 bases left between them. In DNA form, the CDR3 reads TGTGCCAGCAGCCAAGGACAGCCCTACGAGCAGTACTTC. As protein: CASSQGQPYEQYF.

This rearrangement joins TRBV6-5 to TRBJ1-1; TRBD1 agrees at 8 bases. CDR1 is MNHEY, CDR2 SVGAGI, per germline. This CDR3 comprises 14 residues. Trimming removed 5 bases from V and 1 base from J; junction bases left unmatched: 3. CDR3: CASSPDRANTEAFF. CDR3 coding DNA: TGTGCCAGCAGTCCGGACAGGGCGAACACTGAAGCTTTCTTT.

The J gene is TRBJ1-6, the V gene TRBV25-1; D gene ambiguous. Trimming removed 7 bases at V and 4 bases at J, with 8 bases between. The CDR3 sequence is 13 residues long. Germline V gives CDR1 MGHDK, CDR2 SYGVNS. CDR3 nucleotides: TGTGCCAGCAAATCCCCATATAATTCACCCCTCCACTTT. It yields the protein CASKSPYNSPLHF.

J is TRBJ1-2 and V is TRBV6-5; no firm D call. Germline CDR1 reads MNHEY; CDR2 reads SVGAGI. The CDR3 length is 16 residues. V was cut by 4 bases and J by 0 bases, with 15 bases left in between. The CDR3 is CASSSEQQLANYGYTF. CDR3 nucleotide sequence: TGTGCCAGCAGTTCAGAACAACAGTTAGCTAACTATGGCTACACCTTC.

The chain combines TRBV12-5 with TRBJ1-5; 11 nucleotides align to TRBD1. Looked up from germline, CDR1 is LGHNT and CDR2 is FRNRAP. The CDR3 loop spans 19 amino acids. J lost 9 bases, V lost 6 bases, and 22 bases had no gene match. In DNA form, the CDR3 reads TGTGCTAGTGGACCCCCCGGGACAGGGGGAATTGGGTCCCCCCGGCCCCAGCATTTT. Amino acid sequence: CASGPPGTGGIGSPRPQHF.